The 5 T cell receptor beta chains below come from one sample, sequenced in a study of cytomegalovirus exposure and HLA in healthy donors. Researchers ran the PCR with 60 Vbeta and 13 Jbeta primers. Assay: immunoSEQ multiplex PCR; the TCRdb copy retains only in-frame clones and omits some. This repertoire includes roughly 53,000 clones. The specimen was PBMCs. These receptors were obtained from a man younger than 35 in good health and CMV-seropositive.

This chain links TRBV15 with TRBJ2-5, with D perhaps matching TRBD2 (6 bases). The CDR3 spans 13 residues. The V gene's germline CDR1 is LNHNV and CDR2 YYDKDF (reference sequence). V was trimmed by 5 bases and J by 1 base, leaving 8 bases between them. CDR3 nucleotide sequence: TGTGCCACCAGCTGGGGACTCCAAGAGACCCAGTACTTC. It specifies CATSWGLQETQYF.

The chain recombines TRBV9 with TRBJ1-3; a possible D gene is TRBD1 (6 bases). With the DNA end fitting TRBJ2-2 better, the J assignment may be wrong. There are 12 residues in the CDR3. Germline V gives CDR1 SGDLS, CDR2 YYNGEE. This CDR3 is CASRDMGSELFF. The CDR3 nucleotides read TGTGCCAGCCGGGACATGGGATCGGAGCTGTTTTTT.

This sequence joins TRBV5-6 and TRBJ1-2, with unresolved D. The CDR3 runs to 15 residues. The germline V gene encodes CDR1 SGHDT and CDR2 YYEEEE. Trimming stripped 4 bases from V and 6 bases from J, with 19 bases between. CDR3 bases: TGTGCCAGCAGCGTTTACAGCCCACTCGTGGATGGCTACACCTTC. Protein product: CASSVYSPLVDGYTF.

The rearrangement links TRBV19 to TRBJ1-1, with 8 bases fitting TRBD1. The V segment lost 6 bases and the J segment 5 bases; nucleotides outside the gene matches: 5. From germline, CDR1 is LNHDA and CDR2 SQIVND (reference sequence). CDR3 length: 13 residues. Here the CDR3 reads CASRTDRDTEAFF. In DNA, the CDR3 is TGTGCCAGTAGAACGGACAGGGATACTGAAGCTTTCTTT.

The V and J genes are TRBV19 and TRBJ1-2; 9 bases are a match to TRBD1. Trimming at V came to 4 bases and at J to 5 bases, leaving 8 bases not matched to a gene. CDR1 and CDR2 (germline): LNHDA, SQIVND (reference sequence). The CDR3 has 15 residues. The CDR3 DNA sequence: TGTGCCAGTAGTACCCTACAGGGGGCACCGTATGGCTACACCTTC. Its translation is CASSTLQGAPYGYTF.